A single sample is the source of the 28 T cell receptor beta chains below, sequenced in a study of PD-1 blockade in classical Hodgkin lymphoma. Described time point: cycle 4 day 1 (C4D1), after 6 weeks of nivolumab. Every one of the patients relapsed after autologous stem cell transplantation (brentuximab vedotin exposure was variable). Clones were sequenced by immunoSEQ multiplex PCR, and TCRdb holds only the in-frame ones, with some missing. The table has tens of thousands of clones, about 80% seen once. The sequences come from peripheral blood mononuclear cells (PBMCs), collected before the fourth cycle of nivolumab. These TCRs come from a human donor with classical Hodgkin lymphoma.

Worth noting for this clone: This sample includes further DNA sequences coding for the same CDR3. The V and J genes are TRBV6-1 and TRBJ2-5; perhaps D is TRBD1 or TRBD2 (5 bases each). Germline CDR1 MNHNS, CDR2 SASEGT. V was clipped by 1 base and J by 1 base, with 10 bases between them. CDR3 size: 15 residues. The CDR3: CASSEGWGIQETQYF. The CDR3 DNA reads TGTGCCAGCAGTGAAGGATGGGGGATCCAAGAGACCCAGTACTTC.

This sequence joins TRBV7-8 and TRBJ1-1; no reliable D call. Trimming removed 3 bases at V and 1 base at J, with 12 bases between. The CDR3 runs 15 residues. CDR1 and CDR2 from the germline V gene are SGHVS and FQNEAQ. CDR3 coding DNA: TGTGCCAGCAGCTTTCGACTGGAGCCGAACACTGAAGCTTTCTTT. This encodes CASSFRLEPNTEAFF. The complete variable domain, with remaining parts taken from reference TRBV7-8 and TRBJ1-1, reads GAGVSQSPRYKVAKRGQDVALRCDPISGHVSLFWYQQALGQGPEFLTYFQNEAQLDKSGLPSDRFFAERPEGSVSTLKIQRTQQEDSAVYLCASSFRLEPNTEAFFGQGTRLTVV.

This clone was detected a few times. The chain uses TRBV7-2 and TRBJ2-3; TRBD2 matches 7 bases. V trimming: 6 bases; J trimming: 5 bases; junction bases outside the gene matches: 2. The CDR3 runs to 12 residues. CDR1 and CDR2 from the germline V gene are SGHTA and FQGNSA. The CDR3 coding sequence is TGTGCCAGCAGAGCGGGGAAAGATACGCAGTATTTT. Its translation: CASRAGKDTQYF. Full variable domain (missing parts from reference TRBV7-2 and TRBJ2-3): GAGVSQSPSNKVTEKGKDVELRCDPISGHTALYWYRQSLGQGLEFLIYFQGNSAPDKSGLPSDRFSAERTGGSVSTLTIQRTQQEDSAVYLCASRAGKDTQYFGPGTRLTVL.

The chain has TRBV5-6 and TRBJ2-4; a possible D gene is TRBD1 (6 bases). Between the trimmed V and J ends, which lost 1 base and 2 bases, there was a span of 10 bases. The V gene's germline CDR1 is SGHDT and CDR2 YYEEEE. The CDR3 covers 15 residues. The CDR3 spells CASSLWQGTKNIQYF. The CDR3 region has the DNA TGTGCCAGCAGCTTGTGGCAGGGGACCAAAAACATTCAGTACTTC.

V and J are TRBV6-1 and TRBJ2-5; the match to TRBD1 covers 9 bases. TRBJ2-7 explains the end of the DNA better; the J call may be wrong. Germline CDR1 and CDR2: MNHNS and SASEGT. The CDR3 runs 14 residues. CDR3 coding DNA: TGTGCCAGCACTCTGGGACAGGGAGGCTACGAGCAGTACTTC. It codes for CASTLGQGGYEQYF.

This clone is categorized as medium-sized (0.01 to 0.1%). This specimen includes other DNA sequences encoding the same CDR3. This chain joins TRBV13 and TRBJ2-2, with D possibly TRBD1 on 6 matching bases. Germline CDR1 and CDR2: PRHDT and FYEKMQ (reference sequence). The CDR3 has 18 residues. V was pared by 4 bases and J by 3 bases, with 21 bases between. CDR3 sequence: CASSSNIYLTGDTGELFF. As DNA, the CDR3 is TGTGCCAGCAGCTCCAACATATACCTGACAGGCGACACCGGGGAGCTGTTTTTT. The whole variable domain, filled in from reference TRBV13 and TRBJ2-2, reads AAGVIQSPRHLIKEKRETATLKCYPIPRHDTVYWYQQGPGQDPQFLISFYEKMQSDKGSIPDRFSAQQFSDYHSELNMSSLELGDSALYFCASSSNIYLTGDTGELFFGEGSRLTVL.

The CDR3 DNA follows: TGTGCCAGCAGCATCCGGGTTGTGGGCTACACCTTC. Amino acids: CASSIRVVGYTF. J is TRBJ1-2 and V is TRBV7-2; D is unresolved. This CDR3 contains 12 residues. Deletions cut 5 bases from V and 8 bases from J, with 12 bases between. Germline V lookup: CDR1 SGHTA, CDR2 FQGNSA.

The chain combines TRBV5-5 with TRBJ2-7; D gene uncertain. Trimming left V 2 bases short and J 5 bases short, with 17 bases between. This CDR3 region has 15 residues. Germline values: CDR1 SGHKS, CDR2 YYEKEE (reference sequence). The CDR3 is CASSLATLGSHEQYF. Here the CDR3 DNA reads TGTGCCAGCAGCTTAGCGACATTGGGATCCCACGAGCAGTACTTC.

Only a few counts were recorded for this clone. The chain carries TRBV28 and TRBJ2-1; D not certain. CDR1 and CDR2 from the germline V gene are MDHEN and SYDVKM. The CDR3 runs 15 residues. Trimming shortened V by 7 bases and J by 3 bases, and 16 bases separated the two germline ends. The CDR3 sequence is CASKDRGPIYNEQFF. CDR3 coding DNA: TGTGCCAGCAAGGACCGAGGACCGATCTACAATGAGCAGTTCTTC.

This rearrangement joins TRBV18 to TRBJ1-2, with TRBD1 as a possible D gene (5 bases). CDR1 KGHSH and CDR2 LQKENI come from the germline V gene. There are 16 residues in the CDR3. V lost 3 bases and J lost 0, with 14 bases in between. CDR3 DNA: TGTGCCAGCTCACCCCAGGGAATAATAGCTAACTATGGCTACACCTTC. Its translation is CASSPQGIIANYGYTF.

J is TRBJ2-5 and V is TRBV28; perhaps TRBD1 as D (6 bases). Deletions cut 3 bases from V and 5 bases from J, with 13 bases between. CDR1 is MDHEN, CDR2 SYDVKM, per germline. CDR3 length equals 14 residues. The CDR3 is CASSLITGLETQYF. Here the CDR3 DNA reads TGTGCCAGCAGTTTGATAACAGGGCTGGAGACCCAGTACTTC.

CDR3 sequence (DNA): TGCAGCGTTGGGCCGTGGACTAGCGGGGTTATGGACGGAGAGACCCAGTACTTC. Translation: CSVGPWTSGVMDGETQYF. The J gene is TRBJ2-5, the V gene TRBV29-1, with TRBD2 matching over 12 bases. Germline V gene data show CDR1 as SQVTM and CDR2 as ANQGSEA. V lost 4 bases and J lost 4; bases outside the gene matches: 16. CDR3 length: 18 residues.

CDR3 amino acids: CASRANPQDTQYF. The CDR3 nucleotides read TGCGCCAGCAGGGCGAATCCACAAGATACGCAGTATTTT. V and J are TRBV5-1 and TRBJ2-3, with D uncertain. The germline CDR1 and CDR2 sequences are SGHRS and YFSETQ. CDR3 length: 13 residues. Trimming removed 5 bases from V and 5 bases from J, with 12 bases in between.

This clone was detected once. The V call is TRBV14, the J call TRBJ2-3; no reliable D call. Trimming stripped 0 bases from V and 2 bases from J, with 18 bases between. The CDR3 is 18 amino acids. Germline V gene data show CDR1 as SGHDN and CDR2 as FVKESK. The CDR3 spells CASSQDWVGGVSTDTQYF. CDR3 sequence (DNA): TGTGCCAGCAGCCAAGATTGGGTTGGTGGGGTGTCCACAGATACGCAGTATTTT.

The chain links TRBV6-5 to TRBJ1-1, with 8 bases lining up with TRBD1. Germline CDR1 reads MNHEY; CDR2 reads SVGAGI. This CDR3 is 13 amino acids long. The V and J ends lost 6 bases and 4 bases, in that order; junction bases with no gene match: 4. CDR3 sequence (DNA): TGTGCCAGCAGGGACAGGGTGAGCACTGAAGCTTTCTTT. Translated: CASRDRVSTEAFF.

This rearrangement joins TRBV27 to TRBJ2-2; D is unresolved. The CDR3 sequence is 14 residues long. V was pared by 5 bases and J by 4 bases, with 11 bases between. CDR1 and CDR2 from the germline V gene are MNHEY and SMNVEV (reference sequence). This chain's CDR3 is CASSGQVTTGELFF. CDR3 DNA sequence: TGTGCCAGCAGTGGGCAGGTCACCACCGGGGAGCTGTTTTTT.

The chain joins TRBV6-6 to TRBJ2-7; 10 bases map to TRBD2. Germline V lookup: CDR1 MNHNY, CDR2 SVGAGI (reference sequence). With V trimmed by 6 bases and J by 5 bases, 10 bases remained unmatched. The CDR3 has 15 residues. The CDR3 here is CASRGLAGGGDEQYF. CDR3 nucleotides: TGTGCCAGCAGAGGCTTAGCGGGGGGTGGCGACGAGCAGTACTTC.

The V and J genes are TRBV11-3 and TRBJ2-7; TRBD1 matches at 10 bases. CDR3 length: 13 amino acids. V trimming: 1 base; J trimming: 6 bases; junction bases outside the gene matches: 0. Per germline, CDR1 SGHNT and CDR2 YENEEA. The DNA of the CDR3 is TGTGCCAGCAGCTTAGGGGACAGGGGCGAGCAGTACTTC. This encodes CASSLGDRGEQYF.

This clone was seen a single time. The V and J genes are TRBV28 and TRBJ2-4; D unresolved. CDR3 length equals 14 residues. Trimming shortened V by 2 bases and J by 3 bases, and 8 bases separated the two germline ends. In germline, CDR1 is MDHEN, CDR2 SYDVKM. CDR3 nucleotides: TGTGCCAGCAGTTTAGGGTCCATCAAAAACATTCAGTACTTC. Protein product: CASSLGSIKNIQYF.

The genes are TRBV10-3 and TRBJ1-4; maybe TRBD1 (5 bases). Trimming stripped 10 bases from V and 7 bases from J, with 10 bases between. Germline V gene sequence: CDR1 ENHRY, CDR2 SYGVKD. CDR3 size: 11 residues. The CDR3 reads CATRTSEKLFF. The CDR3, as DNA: TGTGCCACCCGGACAAGTGAAAAACTGTTTTTT.

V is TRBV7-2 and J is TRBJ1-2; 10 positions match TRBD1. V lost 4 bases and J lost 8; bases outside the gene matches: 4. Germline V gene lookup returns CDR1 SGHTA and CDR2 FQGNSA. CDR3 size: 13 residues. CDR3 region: CASSSRTGGGYTF. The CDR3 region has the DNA TGTGCCAGCAGCTCACGGACAGGGGGAGGCTACACCTTC.

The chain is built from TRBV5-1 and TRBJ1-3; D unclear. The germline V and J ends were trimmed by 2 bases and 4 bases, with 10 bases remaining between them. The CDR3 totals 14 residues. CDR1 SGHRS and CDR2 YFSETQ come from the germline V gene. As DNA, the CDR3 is TGCGCCAGCAGCTTAGCATACGGGGGAAACACCATATATTTT. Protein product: CASSLAYGGNTIYF.

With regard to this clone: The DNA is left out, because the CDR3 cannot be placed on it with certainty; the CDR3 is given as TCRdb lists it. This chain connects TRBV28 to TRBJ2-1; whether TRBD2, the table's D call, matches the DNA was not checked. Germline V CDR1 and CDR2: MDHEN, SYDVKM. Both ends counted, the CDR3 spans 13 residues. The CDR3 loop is CASTVGGGAILFF.

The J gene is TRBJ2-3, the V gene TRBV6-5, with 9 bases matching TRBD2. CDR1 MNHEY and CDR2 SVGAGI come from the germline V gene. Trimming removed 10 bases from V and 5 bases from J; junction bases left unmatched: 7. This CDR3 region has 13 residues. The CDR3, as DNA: TGTGCCACCACGACTAGCGGTGGAGATACGCAGTATTTT. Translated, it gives CATTTSGGDTQYF.

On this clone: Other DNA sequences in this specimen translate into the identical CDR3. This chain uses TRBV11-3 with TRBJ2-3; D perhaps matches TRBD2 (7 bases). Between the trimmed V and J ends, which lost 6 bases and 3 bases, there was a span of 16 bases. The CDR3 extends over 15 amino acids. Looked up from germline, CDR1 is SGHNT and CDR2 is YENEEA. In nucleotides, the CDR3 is TGTGCCAGCAGTTTGGGGGGGCGCCAGACAGATACGCAGTATTTT. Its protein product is CASSLGGRQTDTQYF.

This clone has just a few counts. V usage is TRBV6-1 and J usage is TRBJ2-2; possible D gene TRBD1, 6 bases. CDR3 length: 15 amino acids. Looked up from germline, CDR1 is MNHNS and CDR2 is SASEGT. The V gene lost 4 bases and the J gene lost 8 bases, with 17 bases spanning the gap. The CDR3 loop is CASSGRTVYSGELFF. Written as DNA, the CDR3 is TGTGCCAGCAGTGGCCGGACAGTTTATTCGGGGGAGCTGTTTTTT.

CDR3 loop: CASSLTDRPVGFNEQFF. The CDR3 nucleotides read TGTGCCAGCAGCTTAACGGACCGCCCTGTGGGCTTCAATGAGCAGTTCTTC. The genes are TRBV11-2 and TRBJ2-1, with D unclear. Germline V gene lookup returns CDR1 SGHAT and CDR2 FQNNGV. The CDR3 length is 17 residues. The ends were cut back, 2 bases at V and 6 bases at J, with 20 bases in the middle.

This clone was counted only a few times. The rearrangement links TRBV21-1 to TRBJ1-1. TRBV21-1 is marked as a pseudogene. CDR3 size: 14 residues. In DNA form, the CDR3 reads TGTGCCAGCAGCCTAAGCAGGGAGAGCACTGAAGCTTTCTTT. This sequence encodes CASSLSRESTEAFF.